Sequencing of this T cell receptor beta chain was carried out in a study of CDR3 diversity in severe acne. TCRdb re-analysed the PCR reads in MiXCR, keeping a single row per CDR3 protein. The sample carries over 70,000 distinct CDR3 sequences, 45% to 60% recorded once. Germline V CDR1 and CDR2: WSHSY, SAAADI. The CDR3 totals 14 residues. V trimming: 7 bases; J trimming: 6 bases; junction bases outside the gene matches: 5. The specimen sequenced was blood. V usage is TRBV10-2 and J usage is TRBJ2-7; 14 bases align to TRBD2. This TCR came from a male donor in good health, without acne. DNA of the CDR3: TGCGCCAGCACGGGACTAGCGGGAGTAGGCGAGCAGTACTTC. This sequence encodes CASTGLAGVGEQYF.